The rows below give T cell receptor beta chains drawn from one sample of a study of blood T cell repertoires in COVID-19. This table comes from immunoSEQ multiplex PCR, and its TCRdb copy is limited to in-frame clones, with some not included. In the table there are roughly 140,000 clones, just under 80% of which are singletons. The sequencing sample was made of peripheral blood. These receptors were taken from an older woman with acute or convalescent COVID-19. Each CDR3 is given with its conserved first and last residue. A D gene is named only where the DNA matches it firmly. Not all rows give a size; the values are once, few, many and, for expanded clones, a class.

J | V | D | size | DNA | CDR3
TRBJ1-2 | TRBV6-1 | . | . | TGTGCCAGCATTGAAAGCGGAAGCTATGGCTACACCTTC | CASIESGSYGYTF
TRBJ1-2 | TRBV7-9 | TRBD1 | few | TGTGCCAGCAGCCCTTCGACAGGGGGAGCCTATGGCTACACCTTC | CASSPSTGGAYGYTF
TRBJ2-1 | TRBV24-1 | . | . | TGTGCCACCAGTGATTTGGTCGGGAGCCACAATGAGCAGTTCTTC | CATSDLVGSHNEQFF
TRBJ1-1 | TRBV12-3/TRBV12-4 | TRBD1 | . | TGTGCCAGCAGTTTTGGGACAGGGGACCGGGCTTTCTTT | CASSFGTGDRAFF
TRBJ2-7 | TRBV6-6 | . | once | TGTGCCAGCAGTTACCCCCGACAGGCATCCTACGAGCAGTACTTC | CASSYPRQASYEQYF
TRBJ2-5 | TRBV28 | TRBD1 | few | TGTGCCAGCAGTAGAGGACAGGGGAACCAAGAGACCCAGTACTTC | CASSRGQGNQETQYF
TRBJ1-1 | TRBV7-9 | . | . | TGTGCCAGCAGCTTAACTGGTTCGAACACTGAAGCTTTCTTT | CASSLTGSNTEAFF
TRBJ2-1 | TRBV2 | . | . | TGTGCCAGCAATAGAGCCACCGAGCAGTTCTTC | CASNRATEQFF
TRBJ1-4 | TRBV5-1 | TRBD1 | few | TGCGCCAGCAGCACGACAGGGGGAGGATCCAATGAAAAACTGTTTTTT | CASSTTGGGSNEKLFF
TRBJ2-7 | TRBV18 | TRBD1 | . | TGTGCCAGCTCACCAAGGCCTGGGACAGGGGGCAGCGAGCAGTACTTC | CASSPRPGTGGSEQYF
TRBJ2-3 | TRBV5-6 | . | . | TGTGCCAGCACTCGGGTCCCCTTAACAGATACGCAGTATTTT | CASTRVPLTDTQYF
TRBJ2-1 | TRBV28 | . | . | TGTGCCAGCAGTTTGCTTATCACTGGCAATGAGCAGTTCTTC | CASSLLITGNEQFF
TRBJ1-6 | TRBV28 | . | . | TGTGCCAGCAGGCAGACAACTTTGCCCCTCCACTTT | CASRQTTLPLHF
TRBJ2-3 | TRBV28 | TRBD2 | . | TGTGCCAGCAGTCCCCGGCTAGCGGGGCACACAGATACGCAGTATTTT | CASSPRLAGHTDTQYF
TRBJ2-7 | TRBV6-5 | . | once | TGTGCCAGCAGCGCCACATCCGCGGCCTACGAGCAGTACTTC | CASSATSAAYEQYF
TRBJ2-7 | TRBV30 | . | few | TGTGCCTGGAGCCTCGGGGGAGGCGAGCAGTACTTC | CAWSLGGGEQYF
TRBJ1-3 | TRBV5-4 | TRBD1 | few | TGTGCCAGCAGCGCGACAGGGACAGGGGCTGGAAACACCATATATTTT | CASSATGTGAGNTIYF
TRBJ2-1 | TRBV12-3/TRBV12-4 | TRBD2 | . | TGTGCCTCCCGCGGGGCGGGAGGGTGGCAGTTCTTC | CASRGAGGWQFF
TRBJ2-1 | TRBV28 | TRBD2 | . | TGTGCCAGCAGAGGGACTAGCGGGAGGATAAATGAGCAGTTCTTC | CASRGTSGRINEQFF
TRBJ2-7 | TRBV5-1 | . | . | TGCGCCAGCAGCTCCACCACCGCACTATACGAGCAGTACTTC | CASSSTTALYEQYF
TRBJ1-2 | TRBV19 | . | . | TGTGCCAGTAGCCATACAGGGCTTACTAACTATGGCTACACCTTC | CASSHTGLTNYGYTF
TRBJ1-1 | TRBV6-5 | . | . | TGTGCCAGCAGACGAGGTGAAGCTTTCTTT | CASRRGEAFF
TRBJ2-3 | TRBV27 | . | . | TGTGCCAGCAGTTTATTCAGGGACACAGATACGCAGTATTTT | CASSLFRDTDTQYF
TRBJ2-1 | TRBV27 | . | . | TGTGCCAGCAGTGGGCTCAATGAGCAGTTCTTC | CASSGLNEQFF
TRBJ2-1 | TRBV30 | . | . | TGTGCCTGGAGTGACAGGATAGGTACCGGATCCAATTTAGGATACGATGAGCAGTTCTTC | CAWSDRIGTGSNLGYDEQFF
TRBJ1-4 | TRBV6-5 | . | . | TGTGCCAGCAGCCGAGGGGGGGTGGTTAATGAAAAACTGTTTTTT | CASSRGGVVNEKLFF
TRBJ2-6 | TRBV13 | TRBD1 | . | TGTGCCAGCAGCCCGTCCTCCGGGACAGGGGCGGCCAACGTCCTGACTTTC | CASSPSSGTGAANVLTF
TRBJ2-5 | TRBV5-6 | TRBD1 | . | TGTGCCAGCAGCTCCGGGACAGGGTCTACGTACCAAGAGACCCAGTACTTC | CASSSGTGSTYQETQYF
TRBJ2-5 | TRBV3-1/TRBV3-2 | . | . | TGTGCCAGCAGCCAAGACTACCGCCAAGAGACCCAGTACTTC | CASSQDYRQETQYF
TRBJ1-1 | TRBV9 | . | . | TGTGCCAGCAGCCGCGGCTTAATGAACACTGAAGCTTTCTTT | CASSRGLMNTEAFF
TRBJ2-7 | TRBV5-4 | TRBD1 | . | TGTGCCAGCAGCTTGGGAGGGACCACAGGGGCGGTGTACGAGCAGTACTTC | CASSLGGTTGAVYEQYF
TRBJ1-2 | TRBV5-6 | TRBD1 | . | TGTGCCAGCAGCACGATCGGACAGGGGTTATCTAACTATGGCTACACCTTC | CASSTIGQGLSNYGYTF
TRBJ2-7 | TRBV5-6 | . | . | TGTGCCAGCAGCTTGGCTAGCCTCGCCGAGCAGTACTTC | CASSLASLAEQYF
TRBJ2-7 | TRBV4-2 | . | few | TGTGCCAGCAGCAGCGGCAGCGCCTACGAGCAGTACTTC | CASSSGSAYEQYF
TRBJ2-1 | TRBV29-1 | . | . | TGCAGCGTTGAAGGGGCACCAGGCAAAGTAGACAATGAGCAGTTCTTC | CSVEGAPGKVDNEQFF
TRBJ2-1 | TRBV11-2 | TRBD2 | . | TGTGCCAGCAGCCGCGGGACTAGCGGGAGGGCCGCCTACAATGAGCAGTTCTTC | CASSRGTSGRAAYNEQFF
TRBJ1-2 | TRBV19 | TRBD1 | . | TGTGCCAGTAGGGGCGGGACAGGAGATCCTAACTATGGCTACACCTTC | CASRGGTGDPNYGYTF
TRBJ2-1 | TRBV7-6 | . | . | TGTGCCAGCAGCTTGGCGACAGGAACAAACTACAATGAGCAGTTCTTC | CASSLATGTNYNEQFF
TRBJ1-6 | TRBV6-5 | TRBD1 | . | TGTGCCATACAGGGGGAAACCTATAATTCACCCCTCCACTTT | CAIQGETYNSPLHF
TRBJ2-5 | TRBV7-8 | TRBD2 | . | TGTGCCAGCAGCTTAGGGTTGGCTAGCGGGTGGGAGACCCAGTACTTC | CASSLGLASGWETQYF
TRBJ2-7 | TRBV2 | TRBD2 | . | TGTGCCAGCAAGGAGCGGGAGCTCCTAACCTACGAGCAGTACTTC | CASKERELLTYEQYF
TRBJ1-2 | TRBV6-5 | . | . | TGTGCCAGCAGCCGGGGCTATGGCTACACCTTC | CASSRGYGYTF
TRBJ2-7 | TRBV29-1 | . | . | TGCAGCGTCCCTCGAGGGCCCTACGAGCAGTACTTC | CSVPRGPYEQYF
TRBJ2-7 | TRBV7-3 | TRBD1 | many | TGTGCCAGCAGCTTAACGAGTGTGCTGACAGGGGGGTCCTACGAGCAGTACTTC | CASSLTSVLTGGSYEQYF
TRBJ2-4 | TRBV7-9 | . | . | TGTGCCAGCAGAGGACAGGAGGACTATTCCAAAAACATTCAGTACTTC | CASRGQEDYSKNIQYF
TRBJ1-1 | TRBV30 | . | . | TGTGCCTGGAGTTCGTTGAAAAGCGGACAGTCAATGAACACTGAAGCTTTCTTT | CAWSSLKSGQSMNTEAFF
TRBJ2-7 | TRBV10-2 | . | . | TGCGCCAGCTATGGGCCGGAACTGAACTACGAGCAGTACTTC | CASYGPELNYEQYF
TRBJ1-5 | TRBV19 | TRBD1 | . | TGTGCCAGTAGTATAAGGAATTGGGGACAGGGTACGCCCCAGCATTTT | CASSIRNWGQGTPQHF
TRBJ1-2 | TRBV21-1 | . | . | TGTGCCAGCGTCCTTCGTCGGGGAGTAAGATATGGCTACACCTTC | CASVLRRGVRYGYTF
TRBJ2-1 | TRBV19 | . | few | TGTGCCAGTAGTATCGTCCTGGGCGATGAGCAGTTCTTC | CASSIVLGDEQFF
TRBJ1-4 | TRBV19 | . | many | TGTGCCAGTAGTACGCCCCTACAGGGATGGGAAAAACTGTTTTTT | CASSTPLQGWEKLFF
TRBJ2-1 | TRBV7-9 | . | . | TGTGCCAGCAGCAAGATTCTCGGGGAACCCTACAATGAGCAGTTCTTC | CASSKILGEPYNEQFF
TRBJ1-2 | TRBV7-9 | . | . | TGTGCCAGCAGCTTGGGGACACATTATGGCTACACCTTC | CASSLGTHYGYTF
TRBJ2-7 | TRBV27 | TRBD2 | once | TGTGCCAGCAGTCCGGGACTAGCGGGACTAATCGAGCAGTACTTC | CASSPGLAGLIEQYF
TRBJ1-4 | TRBV21-1 | . | . | TGTGCCAGCAGCAAAGCGCATGGCCAGGGTGGAAATGAAAAACTGTTTTTT | CASSKAHGQGGNEKLFF
TRBJ2-6 | TRBV5-1 | . | . | TGCGCCAGCAGCTTTGTCACTTTACCGTCTGGGGCCAACGTCCTGACTTTC | CASSFVTLPSGANVLTF
TRBJ2-1 | TRBV27 | TRBD2 | few | TGTGCCAGCAGTTTTTTTGGGACTAGCGGGATATATGAGCAGTTCTTC | CASSFFGTSGIYEQFF